This T cell receptor (beta chain) was documented in a study of cytomegalovirus exposure and HLA in healthy donors. This clone was picked up a small number of times. Vbeta (60) and Jbeta (13) primers were used in the PCR. The repertoire was sequenced with immunoSEQ multiplex PCR; TCRdb's copy has only in-frame clones and lacks some. The table has about 130,000 clones, around four fifths seen once; the top ten hold roughly 1.5%. CDR1 and CDR2 from the germline V gene are SQVTM and ANQGSEA. J gave up 8 bases and V 2 bases, and 4 bases lay outside the gene matches. The CDR3 contains 13 residues. The chain links TRBV29-1 to TRBJ2-3, with 10 bases lining up with TRBD2. The source material was PBMCs. The TCR originated in a female donor in good health and CMV-seronegative. Here the CDR3 reads CSVELAGVSTQYF. CDR3 in DNA: TGCAGCGTTGAACTAGCGGGAGTGAGTACGCAGTATTTT.